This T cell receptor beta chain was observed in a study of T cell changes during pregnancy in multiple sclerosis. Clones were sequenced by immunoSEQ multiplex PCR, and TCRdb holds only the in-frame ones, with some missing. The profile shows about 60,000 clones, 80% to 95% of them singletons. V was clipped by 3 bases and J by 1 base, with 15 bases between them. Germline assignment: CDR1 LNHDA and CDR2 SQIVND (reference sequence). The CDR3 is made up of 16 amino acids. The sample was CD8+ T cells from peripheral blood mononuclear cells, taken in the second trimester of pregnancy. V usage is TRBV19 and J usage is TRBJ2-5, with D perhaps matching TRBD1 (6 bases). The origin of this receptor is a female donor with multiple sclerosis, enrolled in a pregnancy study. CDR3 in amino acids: CASSMGATAFQETQYF. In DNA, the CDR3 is TGTGCCAGTAGTATGGGGGCTACCGCCTTCCAAGAGACCCAGTACTTC.